The rows below give T cell receptor beta chains drawn from one sample of a study of shared clonotypes between healthy human individuals. Profiled with immunoSEQ multiplex PCR; TCRdb holds only in-frame clones, not every one. The sample records some 1,400,000 clones, over 95% being singletons. The material sequenced was naive CD4+ T cells sorted from blood. All receptors come from a man aged 25 to 40 in good health. CDR3s include the opening cysteine and the closing phenylalanine or tryptophan.

TRBV7-6 CASSLATGGFVTEAFF
TRBV21-1 CASSKARGRASRSGSSYEQYF
TRBV7-2 CASSPFPREGSYNEQFF
TRBV5-1 CASSGRQGDGLEKLFF
TRBV19 CATSSGDQGPYEQYF
TRBV6-1 CASQEGRTYGYTF
TRBV12-5 CASQLQGAPTGELFF
TRBV30 CAWSQDGAQQPQHF
TRBV5-4 CASSLELLDNEQFF
TRBV2 CASTLGLPAGGYTF
TRBV7-9 CASSPLGLGGHNEQFF
TRBV9 CASSVDLGRTGNTIYF
TRBV28 CASSFLGIYEQYF
TRBV7-8 CATMTSGSQINEQYF
TRBV7-9 CASSPGTYTDTQYF
TRBV2 CASSENSLSNQPQHF
TRBV5-1 CASSSGLAGTDTQYF
TRBV28 CATKPGLREGYEQYF
TRBV5-4 CASSEQGMNTEAFF
TRBV5-5 CASSLYDQPQHF
TRBV5-6 CASSPDRKKQFF
TRBV6-4 CASSDTPSADTQYF
TRBV11-2 CASSTIRRPYEQYF